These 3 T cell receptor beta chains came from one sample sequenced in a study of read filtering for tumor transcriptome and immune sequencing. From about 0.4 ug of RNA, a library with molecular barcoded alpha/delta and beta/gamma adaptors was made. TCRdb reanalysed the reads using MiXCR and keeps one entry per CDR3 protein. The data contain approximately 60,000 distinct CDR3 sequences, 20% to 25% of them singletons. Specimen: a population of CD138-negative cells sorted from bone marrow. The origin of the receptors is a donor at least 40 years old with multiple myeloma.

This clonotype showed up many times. The CDR3 sequence: CASSPSGTGYEKLFF. DNA for the CDR3: TGTGCCAGCAGTCCTTCGGGGACAGGTTATGAAAAACTGTTTTTT. The rearrangement uses TRBV6-1 and TRBJ1-4, with 8 positions matching TRBD1. V shed 5 bases, J shed 6 bases, and the junction held 8 bases outside the gene matches. Germline V CDR1 and CDR2: MNHNS, SASEGT. The CDR3 is 15 amino acids.

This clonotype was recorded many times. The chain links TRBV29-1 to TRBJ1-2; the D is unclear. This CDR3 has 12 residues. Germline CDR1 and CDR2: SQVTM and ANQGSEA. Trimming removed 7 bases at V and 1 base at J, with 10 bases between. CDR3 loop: CSDVQYNYGYTF. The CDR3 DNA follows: TGCAGCGACGTACAGTATAACTATGGCTACACCTTC.

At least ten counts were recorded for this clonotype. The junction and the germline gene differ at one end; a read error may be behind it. The CDR3 nucleotides are TGTGCTAGCAGCTTAGGCGGGACCACAGATACGCAGTATTTT. It encodes CASSLGGTTDTQYF. V usage is TRBV7-7 and J usage is TRBJ2-3, with D possibly TRBD2 on 6 matching bases. The CDR3 is made up of 14 amino acids. Germline V gives CDR1 SSHAT, CDR2 FNYEAQ (reference sequence).